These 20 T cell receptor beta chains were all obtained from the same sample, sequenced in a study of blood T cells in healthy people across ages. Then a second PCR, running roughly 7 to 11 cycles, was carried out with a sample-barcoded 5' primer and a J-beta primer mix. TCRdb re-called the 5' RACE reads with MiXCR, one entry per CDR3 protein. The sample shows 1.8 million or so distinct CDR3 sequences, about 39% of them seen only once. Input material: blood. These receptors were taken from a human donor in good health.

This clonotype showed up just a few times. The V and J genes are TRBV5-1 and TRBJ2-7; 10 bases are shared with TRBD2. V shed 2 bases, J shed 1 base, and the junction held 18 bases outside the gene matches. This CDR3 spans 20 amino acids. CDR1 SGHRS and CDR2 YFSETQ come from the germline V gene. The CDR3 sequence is CASSFRTGLAGAQLSYEQYF. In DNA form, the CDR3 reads TGCGCCAGCAGCTTTCGGACTGGGCTAGCGGGGGCCCAACTATCCTACGAGCAGTACTTC.

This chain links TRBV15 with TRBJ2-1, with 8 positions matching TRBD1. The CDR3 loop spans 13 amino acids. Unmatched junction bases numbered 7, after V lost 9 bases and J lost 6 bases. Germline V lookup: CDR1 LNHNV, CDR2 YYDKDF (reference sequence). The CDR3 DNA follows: TGTGCCACTTCGAGGACAGGGACCAATGAGCAGTTCTTC. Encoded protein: CATSRTGTNEQFF.

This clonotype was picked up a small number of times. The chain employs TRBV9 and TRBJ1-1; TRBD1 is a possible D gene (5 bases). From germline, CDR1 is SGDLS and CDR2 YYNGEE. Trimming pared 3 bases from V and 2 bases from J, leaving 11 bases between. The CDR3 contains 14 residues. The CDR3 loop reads CASSDGTENTEAFF. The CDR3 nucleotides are TGTGCCAGCAGCGACGGGACTGAAAACACTGAAGCTTTCTTT.

CDR3 coding DNA: TGTGCCAGCAGCCCCTTTACAGAGACCCAGTACTTC. It yields the protein CASSPFTETQYF. V gene TRBV12-3 or TRBV12-4 combines with J gene TRBJ2-5; D remains unclear. This CDR3 is 12 amino acids long. Trimming cost V 6 bases and J 4 bases, with 9 bases left between them.

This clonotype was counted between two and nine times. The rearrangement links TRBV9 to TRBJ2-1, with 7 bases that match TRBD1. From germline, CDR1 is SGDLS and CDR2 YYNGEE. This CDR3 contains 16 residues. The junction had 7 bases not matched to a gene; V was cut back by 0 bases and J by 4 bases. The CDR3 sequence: CASSVGGTAIYNEQFF. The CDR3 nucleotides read TGTGCCAGCAGCGTAGGGGGGACAGCTATTTACAATGAGCAGTTCTTC.

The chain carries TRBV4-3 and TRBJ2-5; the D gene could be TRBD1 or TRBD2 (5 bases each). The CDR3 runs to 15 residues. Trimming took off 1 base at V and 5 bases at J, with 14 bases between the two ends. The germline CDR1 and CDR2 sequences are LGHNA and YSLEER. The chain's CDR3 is CASSQGLQAWETQYF. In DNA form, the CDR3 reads TGCGCCAGCAGCCAAGGACTACAGGCTTGGGAGACCCAGTACTTC.

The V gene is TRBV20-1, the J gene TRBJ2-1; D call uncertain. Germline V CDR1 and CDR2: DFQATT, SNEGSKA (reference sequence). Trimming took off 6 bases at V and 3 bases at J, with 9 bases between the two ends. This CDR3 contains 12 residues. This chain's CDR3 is CSALDLYNEQFF. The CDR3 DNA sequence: TGCAGTGCATTGGACCTCTACAATGAGCAGTTCTTC.

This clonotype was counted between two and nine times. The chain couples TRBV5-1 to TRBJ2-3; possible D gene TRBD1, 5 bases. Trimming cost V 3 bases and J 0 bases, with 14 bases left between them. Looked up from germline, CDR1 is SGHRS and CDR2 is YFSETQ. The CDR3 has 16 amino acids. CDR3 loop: CASSWRQKSSTDTQYF. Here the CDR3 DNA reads TGCGCCAGCAGCTGGCGACAGAAATCAAGCACAGATACGCAGTATTTT.

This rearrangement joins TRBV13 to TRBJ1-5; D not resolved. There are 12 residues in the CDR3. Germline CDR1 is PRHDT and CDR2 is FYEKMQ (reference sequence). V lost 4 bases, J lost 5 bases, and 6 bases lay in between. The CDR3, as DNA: TGTGCCAGCAGCTCCCAAGATCAGCCCCAGCATTTT. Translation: CASSSQDQPQHF. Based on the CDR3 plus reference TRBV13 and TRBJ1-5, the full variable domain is AAGVIQSPRHLIKEKRETATLKCYPIPRHDTVYWYQQGPGQDPQFLISFYEKMQSDKGSIPDRFSAQQFSDYHSELNMSSLELGDSALYFCASSSQDQPQHFGDGTRLSIL.

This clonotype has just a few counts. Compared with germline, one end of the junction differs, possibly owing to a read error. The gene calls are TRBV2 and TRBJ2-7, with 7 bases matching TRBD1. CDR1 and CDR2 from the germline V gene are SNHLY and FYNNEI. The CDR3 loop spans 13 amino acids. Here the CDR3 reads CASSDGRGYEQYF. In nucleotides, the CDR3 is TGTGCCAGTAGTGACGGCAGGGGGTACGAGCAGTACTTC.

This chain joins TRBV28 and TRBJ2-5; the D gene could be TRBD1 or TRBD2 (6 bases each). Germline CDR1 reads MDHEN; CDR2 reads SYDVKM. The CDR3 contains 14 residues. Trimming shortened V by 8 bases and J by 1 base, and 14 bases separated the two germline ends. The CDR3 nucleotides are TGTGCCAGCGCCTCCGGGGGCAGCCAAGAGACCCAGTACTTC. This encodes CASASGGSQETQYF.

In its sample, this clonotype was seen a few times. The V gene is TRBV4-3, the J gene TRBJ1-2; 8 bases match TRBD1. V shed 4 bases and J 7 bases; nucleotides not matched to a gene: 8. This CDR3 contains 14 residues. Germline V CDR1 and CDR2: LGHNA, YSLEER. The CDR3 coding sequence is TGCGCCAGCAGCCCCGCACAGGGGGAAGGTGGCTACACCTTC. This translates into CASSPAQGEGGYTF.

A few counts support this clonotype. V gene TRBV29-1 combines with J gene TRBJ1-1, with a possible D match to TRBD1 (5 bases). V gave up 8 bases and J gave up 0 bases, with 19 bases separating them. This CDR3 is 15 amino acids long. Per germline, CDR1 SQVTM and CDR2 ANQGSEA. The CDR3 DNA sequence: TGCAGCTCCCCCGGGGAAGGGACCGTGAACACTGAAGCTTTCTTT. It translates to CSSPGEGTVNTEAFF.

The DNA of the CDR3 is TGTGCCACCAGCAGAAGTTTTACACAGACAGCTTTCTTT. This sequence encodes CATSRSFTQTAFF. The rearrangement joins TRBV15 to TRBJ1-1; D uncertain. The CDR3 has 13 amino acids. V lost 2 bases to trimming and J lost 10 bases, with 14 bases between them. Germline CDR1 reads LNHNV; CDR2 reads YYDKDF (reference sequence).

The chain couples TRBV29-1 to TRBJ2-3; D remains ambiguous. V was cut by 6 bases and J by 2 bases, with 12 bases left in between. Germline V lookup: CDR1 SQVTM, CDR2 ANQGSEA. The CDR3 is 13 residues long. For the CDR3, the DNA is TGCAGCGTCTTGATGGAAGTCACAGATACGCAGTATTTT. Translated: CSVLMEVTDTQYF.

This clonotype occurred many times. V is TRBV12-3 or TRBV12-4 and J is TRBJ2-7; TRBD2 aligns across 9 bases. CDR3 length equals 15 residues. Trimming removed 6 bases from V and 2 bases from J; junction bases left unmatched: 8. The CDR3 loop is CASSPPGLATYEQYF. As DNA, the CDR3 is TGTGCCAGCAGCCCCCCGGGACTAGCTACCTACGAGCAGTACTTC.

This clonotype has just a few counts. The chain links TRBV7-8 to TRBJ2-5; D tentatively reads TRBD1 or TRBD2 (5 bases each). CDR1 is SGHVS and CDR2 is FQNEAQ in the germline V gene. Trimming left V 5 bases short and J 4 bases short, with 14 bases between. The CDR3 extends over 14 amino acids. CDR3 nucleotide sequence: TGTGCCAGCAGCACTAGGGGACGCCCAGAGACCCAGTACTTC. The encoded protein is CASSTRGRPETQYF.

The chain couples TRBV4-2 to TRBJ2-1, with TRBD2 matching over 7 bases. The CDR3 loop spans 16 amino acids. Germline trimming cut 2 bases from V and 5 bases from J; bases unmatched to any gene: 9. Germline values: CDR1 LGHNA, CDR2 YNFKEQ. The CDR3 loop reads CASSQYERGNNNEQFF. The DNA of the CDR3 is TGTGCCAGCAGCCAATACGAGCGGGGTAATAACAATGAGCAGTTCTTC.

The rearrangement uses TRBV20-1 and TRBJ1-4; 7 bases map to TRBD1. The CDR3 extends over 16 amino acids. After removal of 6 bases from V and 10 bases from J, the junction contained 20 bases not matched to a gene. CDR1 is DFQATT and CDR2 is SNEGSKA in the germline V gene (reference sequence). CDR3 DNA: TGCAGTGCCAAGGAGGGAAAGGGGGCGGAAGGGGGAAAACTGTTTTTT. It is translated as CSAKEGKGAEGGKLFF.

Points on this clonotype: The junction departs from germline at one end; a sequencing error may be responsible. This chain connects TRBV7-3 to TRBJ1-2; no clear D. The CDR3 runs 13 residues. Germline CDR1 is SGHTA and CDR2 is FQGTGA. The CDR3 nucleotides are TGTGCCAGCGGCTTAACGGGGTCTTACGGCTACACCTTC. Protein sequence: CASGLTGSYGYTF.